This TCR beta chain is drawn from a study of T cell responses to AZD1222 COVID-19 vaccine. Study-wide context: Pooling was applied to second doses at about 4 or about 12 weeks.

Produced via immunoSEQ multiplex PCR; TCRdb's table is partial and in-frame only. The profile shows roughly 100,000 clones, approximately 93% of them singletons. General study findings and limits: Females made up more of the donors, who were largely white British, and clonal diversity may have come out too low.

Regarding this clone: Its target is not known.

Sequenced here: peripheral blood, sampled on day 0 of AZD1222 vaccination. The TCR comes from an adult in good health.

Here the CDR3 DNA reads TGTGCCAGCAGCCCAGTGGACCCTCAAAACTATGGCTACACCTTC. Translated: CASSPVDPQNYGYTF. The gene calls are TRBV7-6 and TRBJ1-2; D remains ambiguous. CDR1 is SGHVS and CDR2 is FNYEAQ in the germline V gene. The CDR3 totals 15 residues. V lost 5 bases and J 2 bases, leaving 15 bases between the germline ends.